This paragraph covers one T cell receptor (beta chain) sequence. Assay used: immunoSEQ multiplex PCR; TCRdb lists only in-frame clones, some missing. The sample has 240,000 or so clones; around 87% are singletons. The sample belongs to a study of blood T cell repertoires in COVID-19. Study-level background: Samples taken during acute and convalescent COVID-19 were collected in the United States, Italy and Spain. The analysed material was cDNA or gDNA that came from T cells, B-cell-depleted T cells, or PBMCs.

The clonotype comes from a woman aged 70 to 79 with active or convalescent COVID-19. Specimen: peripheral blood.

In DNA form, the CDR3 reads TGCGCCAGCAGCCAAGATAGCGGGGGGCCCGGCACAGATACGCAGTATTTT. Amino acids: CASSQDSGGPGTDTQYF. This sequence joins TRBV4-3 and TRBJ2-3, with 10 nucleotides matching TRBD2. V lost 0 bases, J lost 1 base, and 4 bases stayed unmatched. The CDR3 length is 17 residues. Germline CDR1 reads LGHNA; CDR2 reads YSLEER.